This is a list of T cell receptor beta chains from one sample in a study of blood T cell repertoires in COVID-19. Only in-frame clones appear in the TCRdb table, and some are missing; sequencing was by immunoSEQ multiplex PCR. The table includes approximately 270,000 clones, roughly 83% detected once. The sample comprised peripheral blood. Receptor source: a man aged 80 or over with acute or convalescent COVID-19. CDR3s include the opening cysteine and the closing phenylalanine or tryptophan. Each record gives: V gene, J gene, D gene, clone size, CDR3 protein, CDR3 DNA. A D gene is named only where the DNA matches it firmly. Only part of the rows carry a size: once, few, many, or a class if the clone is expanded.

v_call: TRBV2
j_call: TRBJ1-2
d_call: -
clone_size: few
cdr3_aa: CASKGGHYGYTF
cdr3_nt: TGTGCCAGCAAGGGGGGGCACTATGGCTACACCTTC

v_call: TRBV5-4
j_call: TRBJ1-1
d_call: -
clone_size: -
cdr3_aa: CASRATPTVNTEAFF
cdr3_nt: TGTGCCAGCAGAGCGACCCCGACGGTGAACACTGAAGCTTTCTTT

v_call: TRBV6-6
j_call: TRBJ1-3
d_call: -
clone_size: -
cdr3_aa: CASSYPGRKGGNTIYF
cdr3_nt: TGTGCCAGCAGTTACCCCGGCAGGAAGGGGGGAAACACCATATATTTT

v_call: TRBV11-2
j_call: TRBJ1-4
d_call: TRBD1
clone_size: -
cdr3_aa: CASRSGTEEKLFF
cdr3_nt: TGTGCCAGCAGGAGTGGGACAGAGGAAAAACTGTTTTTT

v_call: TRBV5-1
j_call: TRBJ2-6
d_call: -
clone_size: -
cdr3_aa: CASQQGWNSGANVLTF
cdr3_nt: TGCGCCAGCCAACAGGGATGGAACTCTGGGGCCAACGTCCTGACTTTC

v_call: TRBV5-1
j_call: TRBJ1-6
d_call: TRBD1
clone_size: -
cdr3_aa: CASSLVGQGYSPLHF
cdr3_nt: TGCGCCAGCAGCTTGGTGGGACAGGGGTATTCACCCCTCCACTTT

v_call: TRBV7-2
j_call: TRBJ1-6
d_call: TRBD1
clone_size: once
cdr3_aa: CASSLDATGTNSPLHF
cdr3_nt: TGTGCCAGCAGCTTAGATGCGACAGGGACTAATTCACCCCTCCACTTT

v_call: TRBV27
j_call: TRBJ2-7
d_call: TRBD2
clone_size: once
cdr3_aa: CASSLFGTSGLDSYEQYF
cdr3_nt: TGTGCCAGCAGTTTATTTGGGACTAGCGGGCTAGACTCCTACGAGCAGTACTTC

v_call: TRBV7-9
j_call: TRBJ1-6
d_call: TRBD1
clone_size: -
cdr3_aa: CASSGQDHSPLHF
cdr3_nt: TGTGCCAGCTCTGGACAGGATCATTCACCCCTCCACTTT

v_call: TRBV27
j_call: TRBJ1-5
d_call: -
clone_size: few
cdr3_aa: CASSGGGLRQPQHF
cdr3_nt: TGTGCCAGCAGTGGGGGGGGGCTAAGACAGCCCCAGCATTTT

v_call: TRBV28
j_call: TRBJ2-4
d_call: -
clone_size: -
cdr3_aa: CASSSPETGKNIQYF
cdr3_nt: TGTGCCAGCAGTTCCCCCGAGACGGGGAAAAACATTCAGTACTTC

v_call: TRBV19
j_call: TRBJ1-2
d_call: -
clone_size: -
cdr3_aa: CASSVGIRVATPGYGYTF
cdr3_nt: TGTGCCAGTAGTGTGGGGATAAGAGTAGCGACCCCTGGCTATGGCTACACCTTC

v_call: TRBV11-2
j_call: TRBJ1-2
d_call: TRBD1
clone_size: -
cdr3_aa: CASSGGGVYGYTF
cdr3_nt: TGTGCCAGCAGCGGAGGGGGCGTCTATGGCTACACCTTC

v_call: TRBV6-1
j_call: TRBJ1-5
d_call: -
clone_size: -
cdr3_aa: CASSEGTPNQPQHF
cdr3_nt: TGTGCCAGCAGTGAGGGGACACCGAATCAGCCCCAGCATTTT

v_call: TRBV28
j_call: TRBJ2-3
d_call: TRBD2
clone_size: -
cdr3_aa: CASSPPPFKRGGGTQYF
cdr3_nt: TGTGCCAGCAGCCCTCCCCCTTTTAAGCGGGGGGGAGGTACGCAGTATTTT

v_call: TRBV2
j_call: TRBJ1-5
d_call: -
clone_size: -
cdr3_aa: CASSRANQPQHF
cdr3_nt: TGTGCCAGCAGCAGGGCCAATCAGCCCCAGCATTTT

v_call: TRBV24-1
j_call: TRBJ2-1
d_call: TRBD2
clone_size: -
cdr3_aa: CATSDFEGTSGRSSYNEQFF
cdr3_nt: TGTGCCACCAGTGATTTTGAGGGGACTAGCGGGCGTAGCTCCTACAATGAGCAGTTCTTC

v_call: TRBV18
j_call: TRBJ1-1
d_call: -
clone_size: -
cdr3_aa: CATGRGESTEAFF
cdr3_nt: TGTGCCACCGGGAGGGGCGAGAGCACTGAAGCTTTCTTT

v_call: TRBV24-1
j_call: TRBJ2-7
d_call: -
clone_size: -
cdr3_aa: CATSDSRTVSYEQYF
cdr3_nt: TGTGCCACCAGTGATTCAAGGACAGTGTCCTACGAGCAGTACTTC

v_call: TRBV12-3/TRBV12-4
j_call: TRBJ2-7
d_call: -
clone_size: -
cdr3_aa: CASSSSQGYEQYF
cdr3_nt: TGTGCCAGCAGTTCCTCCCAGGGCTACGAGCAGTACTTC

v_call: TRBV5-1
j_call: TRBJ2-3
d_call: TRBD2
clone_size: -
cdr3_aa: CASSAGLAGGTDTQYF
cdr3_nt: TGCGCCAGCAGCGCCGGACTAGCGGGGGGAACAGATACGCAGTATTTT

v_call: TRBV9
j_call: TRBJ1-6
d_call: -
clone_size: -
cdr3_aa: CASTRTPGDSPLHF
cdr3_nt: TGTGCCAGCACCAGGACACCCGGAGATTCACCCCTCCACTTT

v_call: TRBV5-1
j_call: TRBJ2-4
d_call: TRBD1
clone_size: -
cdr3_aa: CASSQRTGLAKNIQYF
cdr3_nt: TGCGCCAGCAGCCAACGGACAGGACTAGCCAAAAACATTCAGTACTTC

v_call: TRBV18
j_call: TRBJ2-7
d_call: -
clone_size: -
cdr3_aa: CASSRGQTYEQYF
cdr3_nt: TGTGCCAGCTCGCGCGGACAAACATACGAGCAGTACTTC

v_call: TRBV6-5
j_call: TRBJ1-1
d_call: TRBD1
clone_size: -
cdr3_aa: CASIGDREAFF
cdr3_nt: TGTGCCAGCATCGGGGACAGGGAAGCTTTCTTT

v_call: TRBV5-1
j_call: TRBJ1-4
d_call: TRBD1
clone_size: once
cdr3_aa: CASSLDRGGEKLFF
cdr3_nt: TGCGCCAGCAGCTTGGACAGGGGAGGTGAAAAACTGTTTTTT

v_call: TRBV4-1
j_call: TRBJ1-4
d_call: -
clone_size: -
cdr3_aa: CASSQDSRGPVATNEKLFF
cdr3_nt: TGCGCCAGCAGCCAAGATTCCAGGGGACCGGTTGCAACTAATGAAAAACTGTTTTTT

v_call: TRBV3-1/TRBV3-2
j_call: TRBJ2-7
d_call: TRBD1
clone_size: -
cdr3_aa: CASSQDFGTALYEQYF
cdr3_nt: TGTGCCAGCAGCCAAGATTTTGGGACAGCCCTCTACGAGCAGTACTTC

v_call: TRBV19
j_call: TRBJ2-7
d_call: TRBD2
clone_size: -
cdr3_aa: CATFGAASGDYEQYF
cdr3_nt: TGTGCCACTTTTGGTGCGGCTAGCGGGGACTACGAGCAGTACTTC

v_call: TRBV10-3
j_call: TRBJ2-4
d_call: TRBD1
clone_size: -
cdr3_aa: CAISDLRQGAPKNIQYF
cdr3_nt: TGTGCCATCAGTGATCTTAGACAGGGGGCTCCCAAAAACATTCAGTACTTC

v_call: TRBV19
j_call: TRBJ2-2
d_call: TRBD1
clone_size: -
cdr3_aa: CASSLRQGGTGELFF
cdr3_nt: TGTGCCAGTAGTCTAAGACAGGGGGGCACCGGGGAGCTGTTTTTT

v_call: TRBV2
j_call: TRBJ1-1
d_call: TRBD1
clone_size: -
cdr3_aa: CASRGDRVRDTEAFF
cdr3_nt: TGTGCCAGCAGGGGGGACAGGGTGAGAGACACTGAAGCTTTCTTT

v_call: TRBV13
j_call: TRBJ2-1
d_call: TRBD2
clone_size: few
cdr3_aa: CASSLLAGGPSSYNEQFF
cdr3_nt: TGTGCCAGCAGTTTACTAGCGGGGGGCCCGAGCTCCTACAATGAGCAGTTCTTC

v_call: TRBV19
j_call: TRBJ2-3
d_call: -
clone_size: -
cdr3_aa: CASSGSLGTDTQYF
cdr3_nt: TGTGCCAGTAGCGGGAGTTTGGGCACAGATACGCAGTATTTT

v_call: TRBV14
j_call: TRBJ2-1
d_call: TRBD2
clone_size: -
cdr3_aa: CASSPSFRGRGYNEQFF
cdr3_nt: TGTGCCAGCAGCCCCTCTTTTCGCGGGAGGGGCTACAATGAGCAGTTCTTC

v_call: TRBV14
j_call: TRBJ2-7
d_call: TRBD2
clone_size: -
cdr3_aa: CASSPRRLAVSSYEQYF
cdr3_nt: TGTGCCAGCAGCCCTCGGAGACTAGCGGTTAGCTCCTACGAGCAGTACTTC

v_call: TRBV12-5
j_call: TRBJ2-6
d_call: -
clone_size: -
cdr3_aa: CASGLGRVSGSGANVLTF
cdr3_nt: TGTGCTAGTGGTTTGGGCCGGGTTTCGGGCTCTGGGGCCAACGTCCTGACTTTC

v_call: TRBV7-2
j_call: TRBJ2-7
d_call: -
clone_size: -
cdr3_aa: CASSLGLLDSYEQYF
cdr3_nt: TGTGCCAGCAGCTTAGGGCTGCTTGACTCCTACGAGCAGTACTTC

v_call: TRBV27
j_call: TRBJ2-7
d_call: TRBD2
clone_size: -
cdr3_aa: CASGLAGGGNEQYF
cdr3_nt: TGTGCCAGTGGACTAGCGGGGGGCGGCAACGAGCAGTACTTC

v_call: TRBV28
j_call: TRBJ2-7
d_call: -
clone_size: -
cdr3_aa: CASSEFGTSRPYEQYF
cdr3_nt: TGTGCCAGCAGTGAGTTCGGGACATCTAGACCCTACGAGCAGTACTTC

v_call: TRBV18
j_call: TRBJ1-1
d_call: -
clone_size: -
cdr3_aa: CASSPGAGVNTEAFF
cdr3_nt: TGTGCCAGCTCACCCGGAGCCGGGGTGAACACTGAAGCTTTCTTT

v_call: TRBV9
j_call: TRBJ2-5
d_call: -
clone_size: once
cdr3_aa: CASSVGGGAKETQYF
cdr3_nt: TGTGCCAGCAGCGTAGGTGGGGGGGCTAAAGAGACCCAGTACTTC

v_call: TRBV3-1/TRBV3-2
j_call: TRBJ2-1
d_call: -
clone_size: -
cdr3_aa: CASSRAGQYNEQFF
cdr3_nt: TGTGCCAGCAGCCGTGCGGGACAGTACAATGAGCAGTTCTTC

v_call: TRBV9
j_call: TRBJ2-5
d_call: -
clone_size: -
cdr3_aa: CASSLLAGPQETQYF
cdr3_nt: TGTGCCAGCAGCCTCCTCGCGGGGCCCCAAGAGACCCAGTACTTC

v_call: TRBV6-6
j_call: TRBJ1-1
d_call: -
clone_size: -
cdr3_aa: CATLKIGSRNTEAFF
cdr3_nt: TGTGCCACCTTGAAGATAGGCTCTAGGAACACTGAAGCTTTCTTT

v_call: TRBV5-8
j_call: TRBJ1-5
d_call: -
clone_size: -
cdr3_aa: CASSPGRGGPQHF
cdr3_nt: TGTGCCAGCAGCCCGGGAAGAGGGGGGCCCCAGCATTTT

v_call: TRBV6-1
j_call: TRBJ1-6
d_call: -
clone_size: -
cdr3_aa: CASSVSPPLHF
cdr3_nt: TGTGCCAGCTCGGTGTCTCCACCCCTCCACTTT

v_call: TRBV5-1
j_call: TRBJ2-2
d_call: TRBD2
clone_size: -
cdr3_aa: CATRGPGLAGVGNTGELFF
cdr3_nt: TGCGCCACCCGAGGTCCGGGACTAGCGGGAGTAGGAAACACCGGGGAGCTGTTTTTT

v_call: TRBV4-1
j_call: TRBJ2-4
d_call: TRBD2
clone_size: -
cdr3_aa: CASSRGGAGGKAKNIQYF
cdr3_nt: TGCGCCAGCAGCCGAGGGGGTGCGGGGGGTAAGGCCAAAAACATTCAGTACTTC